This note documents a single T cell receptor beta chain sequence. These data come from a study of blood T cell repertoires in COVID-19. Across the whole study: From T cells, B-cell-depleted T cells, or PBMCs came the material, which was cDNA or gDNA.

Trimming cost V 3 bases and J 4 bases, with 3 bases left between them. The CDR3 runs 11 residues. Germline V gene data show CDR1 as MGHDK and CDR2 as SYGVNS. The protocol was immunoSEQ multiplex PCR, while the TCRdb copy is restricted to in-frame clones and leaves out a portion. The data show 250,000 or so clones, about four fifths seen once. Within 2 weeks of study entry, exposed participants had contacted a PCR-confirmed or clinician-diagnosed COVID-19 case. Sequences were obtained from PBMCs or T cells enriched from blood (not recorded which). The J gene is TRBJ1-2, the V gene TRBV25-1; no clear D. This sequence was found in a woman between 40 and 50 years old who had been exposed to COVID-19. CDR3 nucleotides: TGTGCCAGCAGTGACGGCTATGGCTACACCTTC. Translation: CASSDGYGYTF.